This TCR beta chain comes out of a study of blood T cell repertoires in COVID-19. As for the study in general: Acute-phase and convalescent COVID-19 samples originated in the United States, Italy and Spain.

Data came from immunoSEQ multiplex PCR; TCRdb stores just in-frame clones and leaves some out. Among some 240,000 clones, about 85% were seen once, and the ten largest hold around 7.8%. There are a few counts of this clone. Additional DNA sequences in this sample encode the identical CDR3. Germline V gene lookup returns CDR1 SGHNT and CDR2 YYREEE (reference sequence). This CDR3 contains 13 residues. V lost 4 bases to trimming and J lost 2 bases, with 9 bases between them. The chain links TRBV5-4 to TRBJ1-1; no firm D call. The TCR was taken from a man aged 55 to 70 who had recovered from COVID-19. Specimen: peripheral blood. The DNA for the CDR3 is TGTGCCAGCAGCCTAACAGCTAACACTGAAGCTTTCTTT. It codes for CASSLTANTEAFF.